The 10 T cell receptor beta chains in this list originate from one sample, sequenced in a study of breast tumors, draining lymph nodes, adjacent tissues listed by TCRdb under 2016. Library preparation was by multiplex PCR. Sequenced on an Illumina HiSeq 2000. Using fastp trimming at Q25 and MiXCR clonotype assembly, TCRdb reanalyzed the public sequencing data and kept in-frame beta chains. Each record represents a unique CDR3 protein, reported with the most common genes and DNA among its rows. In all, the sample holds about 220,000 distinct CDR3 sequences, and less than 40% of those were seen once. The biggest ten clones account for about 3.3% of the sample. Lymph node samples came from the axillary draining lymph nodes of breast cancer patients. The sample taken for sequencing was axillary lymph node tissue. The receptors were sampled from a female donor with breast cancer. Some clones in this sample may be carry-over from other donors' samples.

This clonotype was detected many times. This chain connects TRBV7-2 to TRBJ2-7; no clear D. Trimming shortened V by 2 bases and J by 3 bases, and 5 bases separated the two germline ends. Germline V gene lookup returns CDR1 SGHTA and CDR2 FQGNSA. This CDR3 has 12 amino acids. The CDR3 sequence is CASSLSLYEQYF. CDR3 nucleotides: TGTGCCAGCAGCTTATCGCTCTACGAGCAGTACTTC.

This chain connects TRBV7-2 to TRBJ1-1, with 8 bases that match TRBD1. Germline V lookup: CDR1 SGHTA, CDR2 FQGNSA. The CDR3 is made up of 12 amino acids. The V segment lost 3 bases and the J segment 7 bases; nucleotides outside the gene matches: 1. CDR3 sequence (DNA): TGTGCCAGCAGCTTTACAGGGGGTGAAGCTTTCTTT. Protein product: CASSFTGGEAFF.

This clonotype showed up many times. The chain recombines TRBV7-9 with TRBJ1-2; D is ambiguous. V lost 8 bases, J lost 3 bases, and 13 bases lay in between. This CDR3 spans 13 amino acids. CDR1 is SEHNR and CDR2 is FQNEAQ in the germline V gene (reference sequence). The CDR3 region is CASHDTRYYGYTF. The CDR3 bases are TGTGCCAGCCACGACACCCGATACTATGGCTACACCTTC.

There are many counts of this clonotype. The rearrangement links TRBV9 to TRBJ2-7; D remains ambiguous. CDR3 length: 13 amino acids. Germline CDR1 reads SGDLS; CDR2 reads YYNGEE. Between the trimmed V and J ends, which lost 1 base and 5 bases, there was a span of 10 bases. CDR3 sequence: CASSVYDNHEQYF. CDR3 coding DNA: TGTGCCAGCAGCGTATATGATAACCACGAGCAGTACTTC.

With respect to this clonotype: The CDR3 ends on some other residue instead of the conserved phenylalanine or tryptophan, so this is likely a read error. CDR3 DNA sequence: TGTGCCAGCAGTCCAGGGGGACGTCGGGACGAGCAGTACCTC. Its translation: CASSPGGRRDEQYL. V and J are TRBV28 and TRBJ2-7, with TRBD1 matching 7 bases. Germline V lookup: CDR1 MDHEN, CDR2 SYDVKM. V lost 5 bases and J lost 5; bases outside the gene matches: 9. The CDR3 totals 14 residues.

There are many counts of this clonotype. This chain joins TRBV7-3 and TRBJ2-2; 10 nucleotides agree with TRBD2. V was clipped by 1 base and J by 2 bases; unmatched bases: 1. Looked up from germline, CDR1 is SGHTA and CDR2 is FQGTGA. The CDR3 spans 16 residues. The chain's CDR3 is CASSLIAGGNTGELFF. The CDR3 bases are TGTGCCAGCAGCTTAATAGCGGGAGGCAACACCGGGGAGCTGTTTTTT.

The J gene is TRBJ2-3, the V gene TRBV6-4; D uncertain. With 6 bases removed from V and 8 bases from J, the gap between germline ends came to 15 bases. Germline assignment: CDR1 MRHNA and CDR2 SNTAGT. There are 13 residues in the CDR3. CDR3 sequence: CASSDDRRGTQYF. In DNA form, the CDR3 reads TGTGCCAGCAGCGATGACCGGAGAGGTACGCAGTATTTT.

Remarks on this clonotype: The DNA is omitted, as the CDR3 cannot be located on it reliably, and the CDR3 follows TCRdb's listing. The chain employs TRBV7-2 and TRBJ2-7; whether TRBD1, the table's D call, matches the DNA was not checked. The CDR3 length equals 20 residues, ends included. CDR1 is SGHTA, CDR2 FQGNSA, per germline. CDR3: CASSLAGDRQQYFGGRGQYF.

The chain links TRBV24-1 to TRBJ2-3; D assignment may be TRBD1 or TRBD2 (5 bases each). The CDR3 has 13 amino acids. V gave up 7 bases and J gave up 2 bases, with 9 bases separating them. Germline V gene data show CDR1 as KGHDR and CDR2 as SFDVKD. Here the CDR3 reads CATSGTPTDTQYF. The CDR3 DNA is TGTGCCACCAGCGGGACCCCCACAGATACGCAGTATTTT.

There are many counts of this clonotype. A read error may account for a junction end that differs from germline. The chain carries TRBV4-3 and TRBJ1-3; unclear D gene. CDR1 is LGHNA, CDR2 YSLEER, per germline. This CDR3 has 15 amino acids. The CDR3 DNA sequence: TGTGCCAGCAGCCAGGAACAGATCTCTGGAAACACCATATATTTT. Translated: CASSQEQISGNTIYF.